The T cell receptor (beta chain) described here comes from a study of regulatory T cells in long-lasting Graves disease. Study-level results: Small sample size may have lowered accuracy. TRBV28, TRBJ1-2 and TRBJ2-5 were segments that persistent disease favored.

Combining iRepertoire HTBI primers with Arm-PCR of CDR3 regions, the authors built TCR beta libraries. TCRdb itself ran the multiplex PCR reads through MiXCR, one entry per CDR3 protein. Among hundreds of thousands of distinct CDR3 sequences listed, 18% were seen once. Per the germline V gene, CDR1 is SEHNR and CDR2 is FQNEAQ (reference sequence). The CDR3 spans 14 residues. Germline trimming cut 8 bases from V and 6 bases from J; bases unmatched to any gene: 8. Time point indicated: newly diagnosed GD, antithyroid drugs for less than 3 months. The TCR library was made from RNA extracted from PBMCs. The guidelines of the American Thyroid Association were the basis for diagnosing Graves' disease. A remark on this clonotype: Antigen: not known.

The V call is TRBV7-9, the J call TRBJ2-1, with 9 positions matching TRBD2. The sequences come from peripheral blood mononuclear cells (PBMCs), collected at new diagnosis, from a patient treated with antithyroid drugs. This clonotype was sampled from a female donor with Graves disease. CDR3 residues: CASPLAGAGNEQFF. In DNA, the CDR3 is TGTGCCAGCCCCTTAGCGGGAGCGGGCAATGAGCAGTTCTTC.